These 7 T cell receptor beta chains originate from one sample sequenced in a study of cytomegalovirus exposure and HLA in healthy donors. The PCR employed 60 Vbeta primers together with 13 Jbeta primers. The data were produced by immunoSEQ multiplex PCR, yet TCRdb's version contains in-frame clones alone and is incomplete. The table records 95,000 to 100,000 clones, roughly 79% of them present only once. Material for sequencing was PBMCs. These receptors all stem from a man aged 35 to 55 in good health and CMV-seronegative.

This clone has just a few counts. This chain joins TRBV9 and TRBJ1-2; 9 bases are shared with TRBD1. CDR1 SGDLS and CDR2 YYNGEE come from the germline V gene. This CDR3 spans 15 amino acids. V lost 4 bases and J lost 5; bases outside the gene matches: 9. The CDR3 sequence is CASSIQQGAHYGYTF. CDR3 DNA sequence: TGTGCCAGCAGCATTCAACAGGGGGCTCATTATGGCTACACCTTC. Combining the CDR3 with reference TRBV9 and TRBJ1-2 gives the whole variable domain DSGVTQTPKHLITATGQRVTLRCSPRSGDLSVYWYQQSLDQGLQFLIQYYNGEERAKGNILERFSAQQFPDLHSELNLSSLELGDSALYFCASSIQQGAHYGYTFGSGTRLTVV.

The V gene is TRBV6-5, the J gene TRBJ2-1; 8 nucleotides match TRBD1. This CDR3 has 16 amino acids. Germline V gene sequence: CDR1 MNHEY, CDR2 SVGAGI. Unmatched junction bases numbered 8, after V lost 2 bases and J lost 5 bases. The CDR3 loop is CASSYGSGGFHNEQFF. The CDR3 bases are TGTGCCAGCAGTTACGGGTCAGGGGGCTTCCACAATGAGCAGTTCTTC.

This clone was found once. The junction does not match germline at one end; this may be a read error. This sequence joins TRBV5-1 and TRBJ2-3; D possibly corresponds to TRBD2 (6 bases). Looked up from germline, CDR1 is SGHRS and CDR2 is YFSETQ. The CDR3 loop spans 11 amino acids. The DNA for the CDR3 is TGCGCCAGCAGCAACGGGCAGGGAGGAACTTTT. Translated, it gives CASSNGQGGTF.

The CDR3 nucleotides read TGTGCCAGCAGCTTACGGGAAGTCGGCACAGATACGCAGTATTTT. Its protein is CASSLREVGTDTQYF. The rearrangement uses TRBV7-2 and TRBJ2-3, with a weak D call TRBD2 (5 bases). The CDR3 length is 15 residues. With 2 bases removed from V and 1 base from J, the gap between germline ends came to 10 bases. Germline CDR1 reads SGHTA; CDR2 reads FQGNSA.

V gene TRBV29-1 combines with J gene TRBJ1-4, with TRBD1 as a possible D gene (5 bases). V lost 7 bases and J 6 bases, leaving 12 bases between the germline ends. The V gene's germline CDR1 is SQVTM and CDR2 ANQGSEA. The CDR3 consists of 12 residues. Here the CDR3 DNA reads TGCAGCGGATGGGGAGGGGATGAAAAACTGTTTTTT. Translating gives CSGWGGDEKLFF. The full variable domain, rest sourced from reference TRBV29-1 and TRBJ1-4, is SAVISQKPSRDICQRGTSLTIQCQVDSQVTMMFWYRQQPGQSLTLIATANQGSEATYESGFVIDKFPISRPNLTFSTLTVSNMSPEDSSIYLCSGWGGDEKLFFGSGTQLSVL.

This clone was observed once. This chain connects TRBV19 to TRBJ1-2; the match to TRBD1 covers 8 bases. V gave up 11 bases and J gave up 8 bases; unmatched junction bases: 16. Per germline, CDR1 LNHDA and CDR2 SQIVND (reference sequence). The CDR3 spans 14 residues. The CDR3 DNA is TGTGCCTCATCTTGGGGACAGGCCACTGGAGGCTACACCTTC. Protein product: CASSWGQATGGYTF.

The gene calls are TRBV6-6 and TRBJ2-5, with 10 positions matching TRBD1. The CDR3 contains 15 residues. Germline V gene data show CDR1 as MNHNY and CDR2 as SVGAGI (reference sequence). Germline trimming cut 3 bases from V and 5 bases from J; bases unmatched to any gene: 6. This chain's CDR3 is CASSYLLGQGETQYF. Written as DNA, the CDR3 is TGTGCCAGCAGTTATTTGCTGGGACAGGGGGAGACCCAGTACTTC.